This section outlines one TCR beta chain sequence together with its context. The data stem from a study of blood T cell repertoires in COVID-19. Trimming shortened V by 10 bases and J by 6 bases, and 18 bases separated the two germline ends. The CDR3 loop spans 13 amino acids. Germline V gene sequence: CDR1 LNHDA, CDR2 SQIVND (reference sequence). The protocol was immunoSEQ multiplex PCR, while the TCRdb copy is restricted to in-frame clones and leaves out a portion. The data contain tens of thousands of clones, about four fifths of them seen just once; the ten biggest clones take up around 9.1%. The gene calls are TRBV19 and TRBJ1-1; D not resolved. The source is a man older than 75 with COVID-19, enrolled during active disease. The sequencing input was peripheral blood. The CDR3 protein is CATLSHFGAEAFF. CDR3 nucleotide sequence: TGTGCCACACTAAGTCATTTTGGCGCTGAAGCTTTCTTT.